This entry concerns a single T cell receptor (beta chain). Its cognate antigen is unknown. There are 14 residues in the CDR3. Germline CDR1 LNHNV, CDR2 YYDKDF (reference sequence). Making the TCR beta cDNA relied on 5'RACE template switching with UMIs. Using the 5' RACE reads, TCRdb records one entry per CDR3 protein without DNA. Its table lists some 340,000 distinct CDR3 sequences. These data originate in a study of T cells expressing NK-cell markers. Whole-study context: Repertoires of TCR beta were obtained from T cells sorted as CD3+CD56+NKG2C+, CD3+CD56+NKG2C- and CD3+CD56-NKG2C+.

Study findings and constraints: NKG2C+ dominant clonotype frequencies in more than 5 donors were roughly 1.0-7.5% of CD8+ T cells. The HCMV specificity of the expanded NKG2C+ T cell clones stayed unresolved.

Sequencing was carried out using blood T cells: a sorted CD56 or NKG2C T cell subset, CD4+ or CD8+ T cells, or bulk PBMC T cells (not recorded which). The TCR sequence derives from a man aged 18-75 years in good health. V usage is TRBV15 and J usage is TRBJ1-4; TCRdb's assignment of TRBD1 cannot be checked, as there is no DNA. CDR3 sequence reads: CATSREQGREKLFF.